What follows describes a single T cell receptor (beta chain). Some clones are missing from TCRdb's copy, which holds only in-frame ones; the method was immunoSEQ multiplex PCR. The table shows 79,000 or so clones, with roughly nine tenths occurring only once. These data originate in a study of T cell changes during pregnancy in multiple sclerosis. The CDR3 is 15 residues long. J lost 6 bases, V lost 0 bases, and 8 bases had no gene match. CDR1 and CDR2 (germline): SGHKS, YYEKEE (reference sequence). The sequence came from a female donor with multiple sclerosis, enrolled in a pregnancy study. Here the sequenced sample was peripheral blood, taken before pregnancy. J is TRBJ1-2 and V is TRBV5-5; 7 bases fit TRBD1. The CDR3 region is CASSLGGDSRNGYTF. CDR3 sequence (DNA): TGTGCCAGCAGCTTGGGGGGGGACAGTCGCAATGGCTACACCTTC.